One and the same sample provided the 9 T cell receptor beta chains below, sequenced in a study of tumor and adjacent non-tumor tissue in lung cancer. A modified ARM-PCR protocol with three rounds of nested PCR amplified TCRbeta. Using its own MiXCR run on the multiplex PCR reads, TCRdb lists one record per CDR3 protein. This table holds 100,000 or so distinct CDR3 sequences, about 62% found once. No cell sorting was done before RNA was extracted from the tissue. This non-tumor lung sample came from over 3 cm beyond the tumor edge. Specimen: distant non-tumor lung tissue. The receptors were sampled from a man aged 25-45 years with non-small cell lung cancer.

This clonotype was detected many times. The genes are TRBV7-9 and TRBJ2-5; D is possibly TRBD2 (6 bases). V was shortened by 5 bases and J by 5 bases, with 12 bases between the two germline ends. CDR1 and CDR2 (germline): SEHNR, FQNEAQ (reference sequence). The CDR3 runs to 13 residues. The CDR3 DNA follows: TGTGCCAGCAGCCCGACTAGTCGGGAGACCCAGTACTTC. It codes for CASSPTSRETQYF.

The genes are TRBV20-1 and TRBJ2-3; possible D gene TRBD2, 5 bases. The CDR3 runs 13 residues. Germline V lookup: CDR1 DFQATT, CDR2 SNEGSKA (reference sequence). The V end lost 7 bases, the J end lost 10 bases, and 21 bases lay between the germline ends. This chain's CDR3 is CSGGPSEGSAQYF. The CDR3 DNA follows: TGCAGTGGCGGACCCAGCGAGGGTAGCGCGCAGTATTTT.

This clonotype was found a few times. The junction and the germline gene differ at one end; a read error may be behind it. This chain joins TRBV5-1 and TRBJ2-2, with D perhaps matching TRBD1 or TRBD2 (5 bases each). This CDR3 contains 15 residues. CDR1 and CDR2 from the germline V gene are SGHRS and YFSETQ. CDR3 sequence (DNA): TGCGCCAGCAAAGTTGGCAGGGAGAACGCCGGGGAGCTGTTTTTT. It translates to CASKVGRENAGELFF.

On this clonotype itself: One end of the junction is discordant with germline, which a read error may explain. The V call is TRBV12-3 or TRBV12-4, the J call TRBJ2-7, with D possibly TRBD1 on 6 matching bases. The CDR3 is 12 residues long. The CDR3 loop is CAGSDAGAEQYF. In DNA form, the CDR3 reads TGTGCCGGCAGCGACGCAGGGGCTGAGCAGTACTTC.

The V call is TRBV29-1, the J call TRBJ2-7, with TRBD2 as a possible D gene (7 bases). Germline CDR1 reads SQVTM; CDR2 reads ANQGSEA. The CDR3 is made up of 13 amino acids. Trimming removed 5 bases from V and 11 bases from J, with 22 bases in between. The DNA of the CDR3 is TGCAGCGTTAAGGGGGGGGCAGTACTGGAGAAGTACTTC. Amino acid sequence: CSVKGGAVLEKYF.

To note about this clonotype: The junction differs from germline at one of its ends, possibly a read error. The chain links TRBV29-1 to TRBJ1-2; perhaps TRBD1 as D (6 bases). The CDR3 totals 14 residues. The germline V gene has CDR1 SQVTM and CDR2 ANQGSEA. The CDR3, as DNA: TGCAACGTTGAAGAAGCAGGGGCTAACTATGGCTACACCTTT. The encoded protein is CNVEEAGANYGYTF.

Concerning this clonotype itself: Mismatch with germline at one junction end may stem from a read error. The V gene is TRBV11-2, the J gene TRBJ2-3; 10 bases align to TRBD2. CDR1 SGHAT and CDR2 FQNNGV come from the germline V gene. The CDR3 is 16 amino acids. The CDR3 bases are TGTGCCAGCAGCGGCGGACTAGCGGCCCGCACGGATACGCAGTATTTT. It codes for CASSGGLAARTDTQYF.

V is TRBV5-1 and J is TRBJ1-2; D is unresolved. Germline V gene lookup returns CDR1 SGHRS and CDR2 YFSETQ. The CDR3 is made up of 15 amino acids. Between the trimmed V and J ends, which lost 3 bases and 7 bases, there was a span of 19 bases. The CDR3 sequence: CASSSSDPGLTGYTF. In DNA, the CDR3 is TGCGCCAGCAGCTCCTCCGACCCCGGACTTACTGGCTACACCTTC.

Points on this clonotype: This CDR3 fails to terminate in the conserved phenylalanine or tryptophan, so it likely reflects a read error. J is TRBJ2-1 and V is TRBV7-8, with 13 bases aligning to TRBD2. The CDR3 has 14 amino acids. After removal of 4 bases from V and 7 bases from J, the junction contained 1 base not matched to a gene. Germline V lookup: CDR1 SGHVS, CDR2 FQNEAQ. CDR3 in DNA: TGTGCCAGCAGCTCGACTAGCGGGAGGAATGAGCAGTTCCTC. This encodes CASSSTSGRNEQFL.